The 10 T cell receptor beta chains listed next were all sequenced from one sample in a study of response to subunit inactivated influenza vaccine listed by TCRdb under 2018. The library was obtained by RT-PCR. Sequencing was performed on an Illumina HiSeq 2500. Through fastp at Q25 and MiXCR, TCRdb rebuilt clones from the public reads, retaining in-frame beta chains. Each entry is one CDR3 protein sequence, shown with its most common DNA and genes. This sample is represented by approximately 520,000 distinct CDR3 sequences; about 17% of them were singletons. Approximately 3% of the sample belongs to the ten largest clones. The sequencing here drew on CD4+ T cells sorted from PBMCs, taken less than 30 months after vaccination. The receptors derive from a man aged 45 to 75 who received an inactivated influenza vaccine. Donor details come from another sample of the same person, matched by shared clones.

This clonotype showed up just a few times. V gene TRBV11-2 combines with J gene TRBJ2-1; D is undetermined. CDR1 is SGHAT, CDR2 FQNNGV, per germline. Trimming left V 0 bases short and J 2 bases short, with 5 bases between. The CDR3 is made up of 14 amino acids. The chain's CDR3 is CASSLERTYNEQFF. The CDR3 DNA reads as TGTGCCAGCAGCTTAGAAAGGACCTACAATGAGCAGTTCTTC.

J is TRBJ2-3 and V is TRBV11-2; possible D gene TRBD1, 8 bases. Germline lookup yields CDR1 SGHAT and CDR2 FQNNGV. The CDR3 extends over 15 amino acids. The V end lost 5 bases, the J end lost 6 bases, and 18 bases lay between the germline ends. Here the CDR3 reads CASSVNYRGGDTQYF. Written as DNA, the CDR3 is TGTGCCAGCAGCGTAAATTACAGGGGGGGGGATACGCAGTATTTT.

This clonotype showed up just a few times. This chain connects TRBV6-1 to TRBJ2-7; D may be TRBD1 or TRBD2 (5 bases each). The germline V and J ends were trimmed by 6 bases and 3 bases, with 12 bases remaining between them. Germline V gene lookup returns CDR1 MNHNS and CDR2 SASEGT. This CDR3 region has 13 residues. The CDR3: CASSQGGFYEQYF. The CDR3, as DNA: TGTGCCAGCAGCCAGGGCGGGTTCTACGAGCAGTACTTC.

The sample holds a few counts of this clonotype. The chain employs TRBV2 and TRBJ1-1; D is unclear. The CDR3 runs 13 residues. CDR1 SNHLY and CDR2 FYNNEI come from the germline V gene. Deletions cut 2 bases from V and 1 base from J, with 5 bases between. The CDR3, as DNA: TGTGCCAGCAGTGAACAACCGAACACTGAAGCTTTCTTT. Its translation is CASSEQPNTEAFF.

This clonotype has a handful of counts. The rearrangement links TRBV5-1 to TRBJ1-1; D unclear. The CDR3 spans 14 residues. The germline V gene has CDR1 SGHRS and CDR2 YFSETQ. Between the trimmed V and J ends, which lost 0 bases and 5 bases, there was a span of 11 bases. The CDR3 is CASSLVGFRTEAFF. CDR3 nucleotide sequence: TGCGCCAGCAGCTTGGTGGGCTTCCGGACTGAAGCTTTCTTT.

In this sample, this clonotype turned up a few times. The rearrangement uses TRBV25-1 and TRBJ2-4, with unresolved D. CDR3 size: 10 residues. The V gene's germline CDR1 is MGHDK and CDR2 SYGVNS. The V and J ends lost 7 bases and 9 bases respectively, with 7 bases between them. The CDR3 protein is CASNPGIQYF. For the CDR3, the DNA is TGTGCCAGCAATCCGGGCATTCAGTACTTC. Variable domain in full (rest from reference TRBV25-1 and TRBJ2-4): EADIYQTPRYLVIGTGKKITLECSQTMGHDKMYWYQQDPGMELHLIHYSYGVNSTEKGDLSSESTVSRIRTEHFPLTLESARPSHTSQYLCASNPGIQYFGAGTRLSVL.

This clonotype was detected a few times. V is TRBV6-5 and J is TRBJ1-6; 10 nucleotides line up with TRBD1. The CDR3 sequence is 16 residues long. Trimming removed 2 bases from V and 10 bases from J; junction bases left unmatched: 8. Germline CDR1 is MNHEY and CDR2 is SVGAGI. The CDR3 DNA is TGTGCCAGCAGTTACAGACAGGGGGCGTTTGACTCACCCCTCCACTTT. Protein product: CASSYRQGAFDSPLHF.

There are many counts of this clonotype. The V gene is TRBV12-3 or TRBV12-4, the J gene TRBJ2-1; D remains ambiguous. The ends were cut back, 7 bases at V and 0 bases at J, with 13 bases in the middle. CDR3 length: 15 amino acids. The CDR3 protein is CASNIRSSSYNEQFF. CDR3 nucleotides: TGTGCCAGCAATATACGGTCTAGCTCCTACAATGAGCAGTTCTTC.

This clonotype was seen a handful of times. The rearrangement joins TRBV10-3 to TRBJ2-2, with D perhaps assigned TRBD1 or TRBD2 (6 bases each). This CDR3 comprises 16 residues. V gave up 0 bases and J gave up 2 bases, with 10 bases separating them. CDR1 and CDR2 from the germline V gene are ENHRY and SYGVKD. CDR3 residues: CAISESGGQNTGELFF. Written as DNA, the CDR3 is TGTGCCATCAGTGAGTCGGGGGGACAAAACACCGGGGAGCTGTTTTTT.

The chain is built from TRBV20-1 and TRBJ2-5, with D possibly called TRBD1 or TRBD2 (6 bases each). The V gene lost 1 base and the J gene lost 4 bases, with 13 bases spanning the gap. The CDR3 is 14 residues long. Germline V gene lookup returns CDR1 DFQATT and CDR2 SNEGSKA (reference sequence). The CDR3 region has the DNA TGCAGTGCTAGAGCCGGGGGCCCTCGAGAGACCCAGTACTTC. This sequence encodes CSARAGGPRETQYF.